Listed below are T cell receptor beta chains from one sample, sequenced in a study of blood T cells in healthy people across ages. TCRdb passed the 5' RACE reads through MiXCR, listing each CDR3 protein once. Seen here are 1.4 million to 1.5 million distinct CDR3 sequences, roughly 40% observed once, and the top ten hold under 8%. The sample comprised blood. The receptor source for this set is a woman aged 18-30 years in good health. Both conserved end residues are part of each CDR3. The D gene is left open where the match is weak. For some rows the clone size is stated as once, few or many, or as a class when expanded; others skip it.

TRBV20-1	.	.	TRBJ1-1	TGCAGTGCTAGACCCCGGGTGACTGAAGCTTTCTTT	CSARPRVTEAFF
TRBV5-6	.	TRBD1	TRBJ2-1	TGTGCCAGCAGTCTCACAGGGGAATTGGAGTTCTTC	CASSLTGELEFF
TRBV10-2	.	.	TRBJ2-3	TGCGCCAGCAGTGACCGGGACGCGCCGGACCGAGATACGCAGTATTTT	CASSDRDAPDRDTQYF
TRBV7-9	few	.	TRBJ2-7	TGTGCCAGCAGTCTCGGGCCCATGCAGATTCCCTACGAGCAGTACTTC	CASSLGPMQIPYEQYF
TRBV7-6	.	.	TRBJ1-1	TGTGCCAGCAGCTTAGGGCAGGGAAGGGGAGCTTTCTTT	CASSLGQGRGAFF
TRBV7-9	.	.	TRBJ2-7	TGTGCCAGCAGCTCTACCCTAGGAATGAGGTACAATGAGCAGTACTTC	CASSSTLGMRYNEQYF
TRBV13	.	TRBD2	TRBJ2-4	TGTGCCAGCAGCATCGGACTAGCGGCAGTAAGTTCGGCCAAAAACATTCAGTACTTC	CASSIGLAAVSSAKNIQYF
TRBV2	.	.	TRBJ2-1	TGTGCCAGCAACGAGGCTTTCAGCGTAAGTGAGCAGTTCTTC	CASNEAFSVSEQFF
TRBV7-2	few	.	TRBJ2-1	TGTGCCAGCAGCTTAGGGGGTTTCCCCATCAATGAGCAGTTCTTC	CASSLGGFPINEQFF
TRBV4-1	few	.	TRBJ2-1	TGCGCCAGCAGCCAAGTGGTGGGGGTAACCGATGAGCAGTTCTTC	CASSQVVGVTDEQFF
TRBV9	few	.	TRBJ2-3	TGTGCCAGCAGCGTTCCGGACGGGCAAAGCACAGATACGCAGTATTTT	CASSVPDGQSTDTQYF
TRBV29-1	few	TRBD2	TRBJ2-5	TGCAGCGTGGGAGGGTCGGAACAAGAGACCCAGTACTTC	CSVGGSEQETQYF
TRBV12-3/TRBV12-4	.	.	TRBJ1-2	TGTGCCAGCAGTGCCGGACGGTGGGGGTATGGCTACACCTTC	CASSAGRWGYGYTF
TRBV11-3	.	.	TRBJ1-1	TGTGCCAGCAGCTTACGCAATACCGGCGGCAGGGGAGGGAACACTGAAGCTTTCTTT	CASSLRNTGGRGGNTEAFF
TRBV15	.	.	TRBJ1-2	TGTGCCATCAGCAGAGGTGGGGTCGCCCTAGCATATGGCTACACCTTC	CAISRGGVALAYGYTF
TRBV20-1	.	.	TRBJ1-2	TGCAGTGCCCAACCAGGGGTGGATGGCTACACCTTC	CSAQPGVDGYTF
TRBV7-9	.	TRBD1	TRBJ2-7	TGTGCCAGCAGCCCCGCCTTGACAGGGGGACCCTACGAGCAGTACTTC	CASSPALTGGPYEQYF
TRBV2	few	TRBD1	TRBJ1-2	TGTGCCAGCAGCGGACAGGGGGCAATAAGTGGCTACACCTTC	CASSGQGAISGYTF
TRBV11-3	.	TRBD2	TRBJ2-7	TGTGCCAGCAGCTTAATCGGGGGGGCGGCCGAGCAGTACTTC	CASSLIGGAAEQYF
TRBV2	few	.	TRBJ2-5	TGTGCCAGCATCGGGGGCGCGAAGACCCAGTACTTC	CASIGGAKTQYF
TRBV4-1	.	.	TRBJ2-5	TGCGCCAGCAGCCGAACTAGAGGGGAGCAGTACTTC	CASSRTRGEQYF
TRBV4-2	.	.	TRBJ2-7	TGTGCCAGCAGGGTCGGGGTGGAGGGCAATGAGCAGTACTTC	CASRVGVEGNEQYF
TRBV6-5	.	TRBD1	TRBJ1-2	TGTGCCAGCAGGCCTCCGGGACAGGGCCTCTATGGCTACACCTTC	CASRPPGQGLYGYTF
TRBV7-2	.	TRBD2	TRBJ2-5	TGTGCCAGCAGCTTAGCGCTTGGTTGGGTCGGGGGGGCCCAGGAGACCCAGTACTTC	CASSLALGWVGGAQETQYF
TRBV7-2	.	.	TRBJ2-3	TGTGCCAGCAGCTTAGACCGGAGCCCAGATACGCAGTATTTT	CASSLDRSPDTQYF
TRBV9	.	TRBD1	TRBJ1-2	TGTGCCAGCAGCCCGGGACAGGGGGGTGATGGCTACACCTTC	CASSPGQGGDGYTF